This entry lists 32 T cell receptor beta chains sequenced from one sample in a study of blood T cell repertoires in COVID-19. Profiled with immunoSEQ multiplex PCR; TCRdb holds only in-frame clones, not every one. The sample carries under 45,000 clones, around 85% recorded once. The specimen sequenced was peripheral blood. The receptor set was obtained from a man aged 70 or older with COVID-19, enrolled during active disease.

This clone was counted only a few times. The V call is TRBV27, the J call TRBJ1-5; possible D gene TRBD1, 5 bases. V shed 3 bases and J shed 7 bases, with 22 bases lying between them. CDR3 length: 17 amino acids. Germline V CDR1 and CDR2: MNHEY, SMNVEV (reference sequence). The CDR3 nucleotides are TGTGCCAGCAGTTTGAGTCCCCCGGGGGGTGAGTGGCAGCCCCAGCATTTT. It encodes CASSLSPPGGEWQPQHF.

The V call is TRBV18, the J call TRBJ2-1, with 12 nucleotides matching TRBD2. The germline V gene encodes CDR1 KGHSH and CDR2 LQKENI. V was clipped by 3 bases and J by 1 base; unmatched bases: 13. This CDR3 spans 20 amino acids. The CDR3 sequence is CASSPSGLAGIRGSYNEQFF. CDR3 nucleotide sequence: TGTGCCAGCTCACCCTCCGGACTAGCGGGAATTCGGGGGTCCTACAATGAGCAGTTCTTC.

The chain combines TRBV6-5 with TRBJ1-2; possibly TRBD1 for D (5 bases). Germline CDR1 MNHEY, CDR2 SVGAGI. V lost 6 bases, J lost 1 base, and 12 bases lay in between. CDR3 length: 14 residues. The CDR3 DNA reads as TGTGCCAGCAGCCCCACAGGACATAACTATGGCTACACCTTC. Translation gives CASSPTGHNYGYTF.

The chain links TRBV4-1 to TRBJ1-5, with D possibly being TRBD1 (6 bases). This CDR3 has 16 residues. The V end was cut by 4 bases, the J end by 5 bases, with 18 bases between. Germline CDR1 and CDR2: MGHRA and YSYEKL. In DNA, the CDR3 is TGCGCCAGCAGCCCAATTTGGACAGCAGGAGATCAGCCCCAGCATTTT. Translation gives CASSPIWTAGDQPQHF.

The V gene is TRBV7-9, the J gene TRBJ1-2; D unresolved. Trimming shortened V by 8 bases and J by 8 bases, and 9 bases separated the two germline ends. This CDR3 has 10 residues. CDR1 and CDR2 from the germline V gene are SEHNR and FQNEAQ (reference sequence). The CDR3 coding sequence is TGTGCCAGCGGCCTGTCGGGCTACACCTTC. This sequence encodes CASGLSGYTF.

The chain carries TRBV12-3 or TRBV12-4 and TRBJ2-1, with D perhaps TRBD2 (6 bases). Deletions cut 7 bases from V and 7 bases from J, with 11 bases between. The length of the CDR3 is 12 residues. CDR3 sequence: CASNGGVNEQFF. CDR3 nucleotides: TGTGCCAGCAACGGCGGGGTAAATGAGCAGTTCTTC.

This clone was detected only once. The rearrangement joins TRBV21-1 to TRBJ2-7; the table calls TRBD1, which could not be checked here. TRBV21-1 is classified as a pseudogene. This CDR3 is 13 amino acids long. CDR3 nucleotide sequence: TGTGCCAGCATCAGCAGGGGCACCTACGAGCAGTACTTC. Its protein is CASISRGTYEQYF.

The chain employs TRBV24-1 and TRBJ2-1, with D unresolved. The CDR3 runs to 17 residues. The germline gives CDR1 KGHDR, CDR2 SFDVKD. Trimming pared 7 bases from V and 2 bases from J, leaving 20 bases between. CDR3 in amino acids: CATSHPLPGLTYNEQFF. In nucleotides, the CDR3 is TGTGCCACCAGCCATCCCCTTCCAGGCCTAACCTACAATGAGCAGTTCTTC.

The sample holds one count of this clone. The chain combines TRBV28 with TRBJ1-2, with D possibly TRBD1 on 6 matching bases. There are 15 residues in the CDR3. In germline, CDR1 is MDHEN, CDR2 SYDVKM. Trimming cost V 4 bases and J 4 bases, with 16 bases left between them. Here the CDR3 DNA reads TGTGCCAGCAGTTCCTCGCCAGGGGCTGGCTATGGCTACACCTTC. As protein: CASSSSPGAGYGYTF.

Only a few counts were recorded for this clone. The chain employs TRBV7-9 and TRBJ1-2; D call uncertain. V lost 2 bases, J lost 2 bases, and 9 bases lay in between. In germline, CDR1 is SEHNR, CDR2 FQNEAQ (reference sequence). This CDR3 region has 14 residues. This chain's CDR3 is CASSLSAENYGYTF. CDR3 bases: TGTGCCAGCAGCTTAAGCGCAGAAAACTATGGCTACACCTTC.

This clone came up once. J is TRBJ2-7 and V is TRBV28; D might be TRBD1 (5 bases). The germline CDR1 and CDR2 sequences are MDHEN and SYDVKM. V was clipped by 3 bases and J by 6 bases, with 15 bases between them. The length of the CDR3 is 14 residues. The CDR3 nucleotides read TGTGCCAGCAGTTTTCCCCAGGGTCACATCGAGCAGTACTTC. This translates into CASSFPQGHIEQYF.

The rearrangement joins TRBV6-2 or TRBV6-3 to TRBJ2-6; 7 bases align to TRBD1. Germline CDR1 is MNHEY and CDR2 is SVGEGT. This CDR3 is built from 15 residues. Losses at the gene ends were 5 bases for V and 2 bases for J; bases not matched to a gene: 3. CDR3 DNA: TGTGCCAGCAGTCGACAGGGAACTGGGGCCAACGTCCTGACTTTC. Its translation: CASSRQGTGANVLTF.

The CDR3 is CASSLKQGSEENTEAFF. The DNA of the CDR3 is TGTGCCAGCAGTCTAAAACAGGGCAGTGAGGAGAACACTGAAGCTTTCTTT. The chain has TRBV6-2 or TRBV6-3 and TRBJ1-1; a possible D gene is TRBD1 (6 bases). The CDR3 spans 17 residues. Looked up from germline, CDR1 is MNHEY and CDR2 is SVGEGT. Trimming shortened V by 5 bases and J by 1 base, and 20 bases separated the two germline ends.

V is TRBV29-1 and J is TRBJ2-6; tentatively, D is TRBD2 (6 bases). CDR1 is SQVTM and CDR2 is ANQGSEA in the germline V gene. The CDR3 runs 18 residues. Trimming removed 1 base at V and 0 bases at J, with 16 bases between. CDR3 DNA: TGCAGCGTTGAAGTGAATAGACGGGGGAGCTCTGGGGCCAACGTCCTGACTTTC. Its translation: CSVEVNRRGSSGANVLTF.

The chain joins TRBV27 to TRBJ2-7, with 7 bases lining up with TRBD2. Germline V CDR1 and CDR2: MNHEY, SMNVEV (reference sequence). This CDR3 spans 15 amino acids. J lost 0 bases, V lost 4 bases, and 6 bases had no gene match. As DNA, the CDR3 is TGTGCCAGCAGTTCCTGGACTAGATCCTCCTACGAGCAGTACTTC. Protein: CASSSWTRSSYEQYF.

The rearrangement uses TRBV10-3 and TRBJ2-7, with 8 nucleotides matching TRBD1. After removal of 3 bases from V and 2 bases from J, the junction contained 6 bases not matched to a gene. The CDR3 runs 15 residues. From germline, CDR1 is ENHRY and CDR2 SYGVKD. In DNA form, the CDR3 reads TGTGCCATCAGTGAAGGGGACAGGCAACCCTACGAGCAGTACTTC. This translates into CAISEGDRQPYEQYF.

The CDR3 region is CASSFSMNTEAFF. DNA for the CDR3: TGTGCCAGCAGCTTTAGTATGAACACTGAAGCTTTCTTT. V is TRBV7-3 and J is TRBJ1-1; no clear D gene. The CDR3 is made up of 13 amino acids. V was cut by 3 bases and J by 0 bases, with 5 bases left in between. Germline CDR1 SGHTA, CDR2 FQGTGA.

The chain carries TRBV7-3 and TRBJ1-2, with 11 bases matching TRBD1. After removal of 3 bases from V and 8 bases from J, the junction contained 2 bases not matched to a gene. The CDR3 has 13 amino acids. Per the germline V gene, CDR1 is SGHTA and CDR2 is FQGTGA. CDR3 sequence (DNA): TGTGCCAGCAGCTTGGGACAGGGGGGCGGCTACACCTTC. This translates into CASSLGQGGGYTF.

DNA of the CDR3: TGCGCCAGCAGCTTGATTCCGGGGAACCAAGAGACCCAGTACTTC. Its protein is CASSLIPGNQETQYF. This chain links TRBV5-1 with TRBJ2-5; D might be TRBD2 (5 bases). The CDR3 contains 15 residues. In germline, CDR1 is SGHRS, CDR2 YFSETQ. Between the trimmed V and J ends, which lost 1 base and 0 bases, there was a span of 10 bases. The whole variable domain, remainder taken from reference TRBV5-1 and TRBJ2-5, is KAGVTQTPRYLIKTRGQQVTLSCSPISGHRSVSWYQQTPGQGLQFLFEYFSETQRNKGNFPGRFSGRQFSNSRSEMNVSTLELGDSALYLCASSLIPGNQETQYFGPGTRLLVL.

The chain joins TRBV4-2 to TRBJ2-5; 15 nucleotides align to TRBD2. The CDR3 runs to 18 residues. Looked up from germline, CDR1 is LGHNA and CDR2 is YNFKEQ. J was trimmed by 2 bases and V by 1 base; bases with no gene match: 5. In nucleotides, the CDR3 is TGTGCCAGCAGCCAAGGTGGGACTAGCGGGAGGTGGCAAGAGACCCAGTACTTC. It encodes CASSQGGTSGRWQETQYF.

The DNA for the CDR3 is TGCGCCAGCAGCTTGGGCATTACCAGCGGGGAGACCCAGTACTTC. This encodes CASSLGITSGETQYF. The chain carries TRBV5-1 and TRBJ2-5; the D gene is possibly TRBD2 (6 bases). In germline, CDR1 is SGHRS, CDR2 YFSETQ. V was trimmed by 0 bases and J by 5 bases, leaving 14 bases between them. This CDR3 is 15 amino acids long.

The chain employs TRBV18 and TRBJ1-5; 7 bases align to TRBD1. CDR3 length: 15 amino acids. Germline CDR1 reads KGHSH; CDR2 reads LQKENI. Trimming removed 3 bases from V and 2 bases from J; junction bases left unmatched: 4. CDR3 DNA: TGTGCCAGCTCACCGACAGGGATTGGCAATCAGCCCCAGCATTTT. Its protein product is CASSPTGIGNQPQHF.

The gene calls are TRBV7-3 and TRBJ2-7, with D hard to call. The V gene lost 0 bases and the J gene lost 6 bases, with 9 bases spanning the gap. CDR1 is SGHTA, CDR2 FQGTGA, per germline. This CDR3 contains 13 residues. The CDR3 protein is CASSLTPSSEQYF. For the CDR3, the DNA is TGTGCCAGCAGCTTAACGCCTAGTTCCGAGCAGTACTTC.

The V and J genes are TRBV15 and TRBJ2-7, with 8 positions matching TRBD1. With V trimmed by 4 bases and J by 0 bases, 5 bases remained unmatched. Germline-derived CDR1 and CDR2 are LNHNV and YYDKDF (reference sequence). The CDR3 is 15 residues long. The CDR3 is CATSKNTGGSYEQYF. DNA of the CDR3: TGTGCCACCAGCAAAAACACAGGGGGCTCCTACGAGCAGTACTTC.

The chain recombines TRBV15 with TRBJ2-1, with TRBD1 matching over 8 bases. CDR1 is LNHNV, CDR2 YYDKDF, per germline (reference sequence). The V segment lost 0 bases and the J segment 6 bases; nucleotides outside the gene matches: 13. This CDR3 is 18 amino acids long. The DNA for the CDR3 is TGTGCCACCAGCAGAGATCCATTGGGACAGGTGATCGGCAATGAGCAGTTCTTC. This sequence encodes CATSRDPLGQVIGNEQFF.

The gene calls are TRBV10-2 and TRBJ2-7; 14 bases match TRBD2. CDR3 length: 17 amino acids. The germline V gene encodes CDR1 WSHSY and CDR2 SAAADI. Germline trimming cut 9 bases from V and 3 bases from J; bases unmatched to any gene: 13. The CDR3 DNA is TGCGCCAGTTATCCAAGTCGCGGGACTAGCGGGAGCTACGAGCAGTACTTC. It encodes CASYPSRGTSGSYEQYF.

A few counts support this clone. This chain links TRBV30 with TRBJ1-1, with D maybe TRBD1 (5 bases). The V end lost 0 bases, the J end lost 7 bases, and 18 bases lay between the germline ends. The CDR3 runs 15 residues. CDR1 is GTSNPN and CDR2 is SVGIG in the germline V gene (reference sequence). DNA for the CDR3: TGTGCCTGGAGTGTTCTAGGGGTCACATCTAGTGAAGCTTTCTTT. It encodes CAWSVLGVTSSEAFF.

The CDR3 nucleotides read TGCGCCAGCAGCAACGACCCGGGACAGACCTACGAGCAGTACTTC. It specifies CASSNDPGQTYEQYF. The rearrangement links TRBV4-1 to TRBJ2-7; 7 bases line up with TRBD1. CDR3 length: 15 amino acids. J was trimmed by 2 bases and V by 5 bases; bases with no gene match: 9. The germline V gene has CDR1 MGHRA and CDR2 YSYEKL.

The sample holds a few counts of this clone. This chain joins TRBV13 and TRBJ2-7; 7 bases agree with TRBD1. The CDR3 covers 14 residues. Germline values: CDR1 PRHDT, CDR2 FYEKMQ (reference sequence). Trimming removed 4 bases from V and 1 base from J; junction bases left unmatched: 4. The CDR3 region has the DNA TGTGCCAGCAGCTCTTACAGGGGATCCTACGAGCAGTACTTC. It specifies CASSSYRGSYEQYF.

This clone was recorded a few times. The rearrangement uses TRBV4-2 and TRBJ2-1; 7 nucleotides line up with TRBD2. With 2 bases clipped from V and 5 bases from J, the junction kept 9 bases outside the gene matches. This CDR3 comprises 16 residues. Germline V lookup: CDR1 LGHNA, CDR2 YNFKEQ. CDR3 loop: CASSQQRDLSHNEQFF. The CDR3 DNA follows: TGTGCCAGCAGCCAACAGCGGGATCTTTCCCACAATGAGCAGTTCTTC.

The CDR3, as DNA: TGCAGCGCCGGGGACAGGGGGCGAAACACCATATATTTT. It is translated as CSAGDRGRNTIYF. The chain combines TRBV29-1 with TRBJ1-3; 12 positions match TRBD1. CDR3 size: 13 residues. Germline-derived CDR1 and CDR2 are SQVTM and ANQGSEA. The ends lost 7 bases at V and 5 bases at J; junction bases unmatched: 3.

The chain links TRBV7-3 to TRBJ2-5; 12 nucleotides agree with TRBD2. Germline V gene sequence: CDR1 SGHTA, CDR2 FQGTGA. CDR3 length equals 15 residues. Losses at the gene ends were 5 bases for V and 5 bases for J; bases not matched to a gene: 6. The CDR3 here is CASSPGLAGVETQYF. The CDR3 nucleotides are TGTGCCAGCAGCCCGGGACTAGCGGGCGTGGAGACCCAGTACTTC. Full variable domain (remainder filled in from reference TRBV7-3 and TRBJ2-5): GAGVSQTPSNKVTEKGKYVELRCDPISGHTALYWYRQSLGQGPEFLIYFQGTGAADDSGLPNDRFFAVRPEGSVSTLKIQRTERGDSAVYLCASSPGLAGVETQYFGPGTRLLVL.